The 19 T cell receptor beta chains in this list originate from one sample, sequenced in a study of T cell clonotyping in hematopoietic cell transplantation. Time point of the sample: recipient sample about 28 days before transplant, after cytoreduction. TCRdb's copy holds only in-frame clones and misses some; the assay was immunoSEQ multiplex PCR. This sample has 25,000 to 30,000 clones, with roughly 84% found just once. The source material was peripheral blood mononuclear cells, sampled before stem cell transplant. The receptors come from a man aged 35 to 55 with acute myeloid leukemia. Some clones in this sample may be carry-over from other donors' samples.

The V call is TRBV4-2, the J call TRBJ1-5; 11 bases fit TRBD1. After removal of 0 bases from V and 6 bases from J, the junction contained 10 bases not matched to a gene. This CDR3 has 18 residues. CDR1 is LGHNA, CDR2 YNFKEQ, per germline. CDR3 residues: CASSQDPADRGRSQPQHF. Here the CDR3 DNA reads TGTGCCAGCAGCCAAGACCCCGCGGACAGGGGGCGAAGTCAGCCCCAGCATTTT.

To note about this clone: At one of its ends the junction is not consistent with the germline gene, which may arise from a read error. The chain links TRBV5-6 to TRBJ1-2, with a weak D call TRBD1 (6 bases). The CDR3 totals 13 residues. The V gene's germline CDR1 is SGHDT and CDR2 YYEEEE. The CDR3, as DNA: TGTGCCAGCAGCTCACAGGGCCACTATGACTACACCTTC. Its protein is CASSSQGHYDYTF.

The chain links TRBV2 to TRBJ2-7; 8 nucleotides agree with TRBD2. Germline V lookup: CDR1 SNHLY, CDR2 FYNNEI. V shed 4 bases and J 4 bases; nucleotides not matched to a gene: 6. The CDR3 loop spans 14 amino acids. The CDR3: CASSVQRGRYEQYF. Written as DNA, the CDR3 is TGTGCCAGCAGTGTTCAGCGGGGGAGATACGAGCAGTACTTC.

The chain recombines TRBV27 with TRBJ1-2; 11 positions agree with TRBD1. Germline lookup yields CDR1 MNHEY and CDR2 SMNVEV (reference sequence). This CDR3 has 15 amino acids. V dropped 9 bases and J dropped 3; count of bases not matched to a gene: 9. The chain's CDR3 is CASAWTGGAHYGYTF. CDR3 DNA sequence: TGTGCCAGTGCTTGGACAGGGGGCGCACACTATGGCTACACCTTC.

V and J are TRBV7-2 and TRBJ2-4, with TRBD2 matching over 14 bases. This CDR3 has 17 amino acids. V was clipped by 3 bases and J by 9 bases; unmatched bases: 10. CDR1 is SGHTA, CDR2 FQGNSA, per germline. The CDR3 spells CASSFGGLAGARSIQYF. The CDR3 bases are TGTGCCAGCAGCTTCGGGGGACTAGCGGGGGCGCGTAGCATTCAGTACTTC.

This sequence joins TRBV5-6 and TRBJ1-5, with D possibly being TRBD1 (5 bases). The germline V and J ends were trimmed by 0 bases and 7 bases, with 20 bases remaining between them. The CDR3 totals 17 residues. Germline CDR1 and CDR2: SGHDT and YYEEEE. CDR3 bases: TGTGCCAGCAGCTTGGGTATAGGGCAGGGATCTCGACAGCCCCAGCATTTT. Encoded protein: CASSLGIGQGSRQPQHF.

The V call is TRBV6-5, the J call TRBJ1-4; 9 bases line up with TRBD1. V was pared by 2 bases and J by 6 bases, with 1 base of the junction left unmatched. Germline loops: CDR1 MNHEY, CDR2 SVGAGI. The CDR3 spans 14 residues. The CDR3 sequence is CASSYRDRDEKLFF. CDR3 bases: TGTGCCAGCAGTTACCGGGACAGGGATGAAAAACTGTTTTTT.

The chain links TRBV6-4 to TRBJ2-6, with D uncertain. The CDR3 covers 14 residues. V was shortened by 6 bases and J by 4 bases, with 10 bases between the two germline ends. The V gene's germline CDR1 is MRHNA and CDR2 SNTAGT. CDR3 in DNA: TGTGCCAGCAGCTCCGTGTACGGGGCCAACGTCCTGACTTTC. Translating it yields CASSSVYGANVLTF.

The rearrangement uses TRBV6-1 and TRBJ2-7, with D tentatively TRBD1 (5 bases). The CDR3 loop spans 15 amino acids. The germline V gene has CDR1 MNHNS and CDR2 SASEGT. V gave up 1 base and J gave up 2 bases, with 12 bases separating them. CDR3 sequence reads: CASSEGTLSPYEQYF. In nucleotides, the CDR3 is TGTGCCAGCAGTGAAGGGACACTATCTCCCTACGAGCAGTACTTC.

This chain joins TRBV6-6 and TRBJ1-5; D is undetermined. V lost 2 bases and J 0 bases, leaving 11 bases between the germline ends. Germline V gives CDR1 MNHNY, CDR2 SVGAGI (reference sequence). This CDR3 is 16 amino acids long. The CDR3 nucleotides are TGTGCCAGCAGTTACGGTCCGGCCGTTAGCAATCAGCCCCAGCATTTT. Translating gives CASSYGPAVSNQPQHF.

The chain is built from TRBV18 and TRBJ2-7; D is undetermined. Germline V gives CDR1 KGHSH, CDR2 LQKENI. Deletions cut 3 bases from V and 6 bases from J, with 9 bases between. This CDR3 region has 12 residues. In DNA form, the CDR3 reads TGTGCCAGCTCACCCGAAATGGTCGAGCAGTACTTC. This codes for CASSPEMVEQYF.

This clone occurred a few times. The chain has TRBV30 and TRBJ1-2, with no clear D. The CDR3 runs to 12 residues. Trimming left V 4 bases short and J 2 bases short, with 8 bases between. Per germline, CDR1 GTSNPN and CDR2 SVGIG (reference sequence). In nucleotides, the CDR3 is TGTGCCTGGATAGAACAGAACTATGGCTACACCTTC. Its protein is CAWIEQNYGYTF.

This chain links TRBV4-3 with TRBJ1-4; TRBD1 is a possible D gene (5 bases). With 0 bases removed from V and 10 bases from J, the gap between germline ends came to 15 bases. Germline V gene lookup returns CDR1 LGHNA and CDR2 YSLEER. The CDR3 covers 15 residues. The CDR3 loop reads CASSQDERGAGKLFF. For the CDR3, the DNA is TGCGCCAGCAGCCAAGATGAGCGTGGGGCTGGAAAACTGTTTTTT.

This rearrangement joins TRBV28 to TRBJ1-1; a weak D match, TRBD1 (6 bases). CDR3 length: 16 residues. Germline V CDR1 and CDR2: MDHEN, SYDVKM. The V end was cut by 3 bases, the J end by 4 bases, with 18 bases between. The CDR3 loop reads CASSLGGARPGTEAFF. The CDR3 DNA sequence: TGTGCCAGCAGTTTGGGGGGGGCTAGACCGGGCACTGAAGCTTTCTTT.

V is TRBV6-1 and J is TRBJ2-3; no reliable D call. The germline V gene has CDR1 MNHNS and CDR2 SASEGT. V lost 1 base and J 4 bases, leaving 9 bases between the germline ends. The CDR3 loop spans 14 amino acids. CDR3 amino acids: CASSEGAGADTQYF. As DNA, the CDR3 is TGTGCCAGCAGTGAAGGGGCCGGCGCAGATACGCAGTATTTT.

J is TRBJ2-5 and V is TRBV7-2; tentatively, D is TRBD2 (5 bases). The germline V gene encodes CDR1 SGHTA and CDR2 FQGNSA. The V end lost 5 bases, the J end lost 5 bases, and 21 bases lay between the germline ends. This CDR3 has 16 amino acids. The CDR3 loop reads CASSGRSIPRGETQYF. The CDR3 DNA sequence: TGTGCCAGCAGCGGCAGATCAATACCCCGAGGGGAGACCCAGTACTTC.

The gene calls are TRBV6-4 and TRBJ1-2; unclear D gene. The germline CDR1 and CDR2 sequences are MRHNA and SNTAGT. CDR3 size: 13 residues. Trimming left V 6 bases short and J 3 bases short, with 11 bases between. CDR3 bases: TGTGCCAGCAGCGCCGGACGGGACTATGGCTACACCTTC. As protein: CASSAGRDYGYTF.

This clone was picked up one time. One end of the junction fails to match germline, which may point to a read error. This rearrangement joins TRBV27 to TRBJ1-2, with 9 nucleotides matching TRBD1. Germline-derived CDR1 and CDR2 are MNHEY and SMNVEV (reference sequence). The CDR3 sequence is 15 residues long. Here the CDR3 DNA reads TGTGCCAGCAGCACTCCGACAGGGGGATATGATGGCTACATCTTC. Translated, it gives CASSTPTGGYDGYIF.

This clone was detected a few times. This chain links TRBV9 with TRBJ2-2; a weak D match, TRBD2 (5 bases). This CDR3 is 15 amino acids long. V was trimmed by 3 bases and J by 3 bases, leaving 12 bases between them. Looked up from germline, CDR1 is SGDLS and CDR2 is YYNGEE. CDR3 sequence (DNA): TGTGCCAGCAGCGCCGACTATTCACACACCGGGGAGCTGTTTTTT. Translation: CASSADYSHTGELFF.